This T cell receptor beta chain comes out of a study of cytomegalovirus exposure and HLA in healthy donors. Study details: Genotyping showed around 81% of 398 donors falling in the Caucasian-associated ancestry cluster. Study findings and constraints: Among the most significant clusters, several appeared linked to common viral pathogens in a later analysis. Three chains linked to CMV were shown in vitro to be specific for CMV antigens.

The V gene lost 6 bases and the J gene lost 1 base, with 12 bases spanning the gap. The CDR3 is made up of 14 amino acids. Looked up from germline, CDR1 is SNHLY and CDR2 is FYNNEI. Details on this clone: Antigen: not known.

Samples came from healthy bone marrow donors. The PCR used 60 Vbeta and 13 Jbeta primers. Clones were sequenced by immunoSEQ multiplex PCR, and TCRdb holds only the in-frame ones, with some missing. The data hold 30,000 to 45,000 clones, with roughly 89% observed a single time. Sequencing was done on a sample of PBMCs. This clonotype originated in a woman aged 35 to 49 in good health and CMV-seropositive. The chain employs TRBV2 and TRBJ1-2; D unclear. In nucleotides, the CDR3 is TGTGCCAGCAGGGAACCCCACTTTAACTATGGCTACACCTTC. As protein: CASREPHFNYGYTF.